This TCR beta chain is drawn from a study of blood T cells in healthy people across ages (dated by TCRdb to 2015 to 2017). Background on the whole study: In model experiments, roughly one uniquely barcoded TCR beta cDNA molecule per two T cells was captured by template switching. To avoid experimental bias, donors of different ages were distributed randomly across sequencing lanes. The study measured age-related changes in TCR beta repertoire diversity using deep sequencing normalized with unique cDNA molecular identifiers. Donors were grouped into four age groups: young (average approximately 16 years), middle-aged (less than 40), aged (62) and long-lived (around 82). Using the same blood draw, the study looked at two additional independent replicas of 1 million unique cDNA reads for two donors, one aged 18 to 30 and the other aged 80 or older.

Library preparation employed 5' RACE. The data were produced on an Illumina HiSeq 2500. The second PCR ran for roughly 6 to 11 cycles and used a J-beta primer mix along with a sample-barcoded 5' primer. A unique molecular identifier was introduced onto each TCR beta cDNA molecule by a template-switch 5' adaptor carrying 12 random nucleotides. Each sample yielded at least 2.5 million CDR3-containing paired-end reads. All of the RNA was converted into first-strand cDNA using the Mint cDNA synthesis kit, with a TRBC-specific oligonucleotide serving as the primer. Following uracil-DNA glycosylase treatment, all cDNA underwent a first 18-cycle PCR with the universal primers M1SS and BC2_uni_R. Per the source publication's procedure: Normalization of each sample was performed by random selection of 1 million high-quality reads, each carrying a distinct molecular identifier. Instead of being binned into consensus sequences, reads that shared molecular identifiers were thrown out. MiTCR, run with a Q25 quality threshold and the strictest error-elimination algorithm, handled CDR3 identification, clonotype clustering and error correction. A nonparametric unseen species model using Euler transformation provided a lower-bound estimate of total TCR beta diversity. Starting from the raw public reads, TCRdb applied fastp trimming at Q25, assembled clones with MiXCR and retained in-frame beta chains. Entries are consolidated by CDR3 protein sequence, retaining the most common genes and DNA. None of the V and J calls come from the authors' own analysis; TCRdb made them. The sample table holds about 1.6 million distinct CDR3 sequences, of which 30% to 40% were seen once. The ten largest clones add up to approximately 10% of the sample.

As encoded in the germline V gene, CDR1 is MDHEN while CDR2 is SYDVKM. The germline V end is reduced by 7 bases and the J end by 4 bases; junction bases left unmatched: 7. From the cysteine through the phenylalanine, the CDR3 covers 13 amino acids. Left in the record is the CDR3 DNA by itself, 39 bases read in frame from the first base. Systemically healthy Caucasian individuals from Russia, around 38 in total and aged about 6 to 90 years, were included as donors. Ten milliliters of peripheral blood were drawn from each donor into EDTA-treated Vacutainer tubes. Ficoll-Paque density-gradient centrifugation was used to isolate PBMCs, with at least 7 million per sample. Trizol reagent was used to extract total RNA from the PBMCs, yielding at least 6 micrograms per sample. For every donor, an aliquot of PBMCs went through flow cytometry to measure the percentages of naive CD45RAhigh/CD27high T cells.

Broad study findings and their caveats: Observed TCR beta diversity per million T cells fell roughly linearly with age, and a significant reduction was already apparent by age around 44. Estimates of total diversity based on one million sequenced T cells were considered lower bounds and underestimates. A strong correlation was found between observed TCR beta diversity and the percentage of naive T cells measured by flow cytometry. Compared with the aged group, the long-lived group had more naive CD4+ T cells, fewer expanded clones and increased TCR diversity, a pattern suggesting age selection. The CMV infection status of donors was not known, potentially confounding age-related changes in expanded clonotypes. Because profiling used bulk unsorted PBMCs, naive and antigen-experienced compartments could not be compared conclusively.

This clonotype was counted only a few times. Its antigen target is currently unknown. No much larger clone exists at a distance of one base, and base qualities are not known. Material: blood. The TCR sequence derives from a woman in her 30s in good health. The rearrangement joined TRBV28 to TRBJ2-7, and 7 junctional nucleotides match TRBD1. CDR3 region: CASTDRVKYEQYF. The nucleotide sequence reads as follows: TGTGCCAGCACTGACAGGGTGAAGTACGAGCAGTACTTC.